A selection of T cell receptor beta chains follows, all from one sample in a study of blood T cell repertoires in COVID-19. Repertoires were generated with immunoSEQ multiplex PCR, while TCRdb's copy carries only in-frame clones and drops some. The table shows about 220,000 clones, with 82% occurring only once. Sequencing was performed on peripheral blood. All receptors derive from a woman in her 70s with COVID-19, enrolled during active disease. Each CDR3 is given with its conserved first and last residue. A D gene is named only where the DNA matches it firmly. Rows may omit the clone size; those that give it use once, few, many or a size class.

abundance,j_gene,v_gene,d_gene,CDR3nt,CDR3aa
few,TRBJ1-6,TRBV30,-,TGTGCCTGGAGCGTTATTGGGAGGGGCTCCTATAATTCACCCCTCCACTTT,CAWSVIGRGSYNSPLHF
-,TRBJ2-6,TRBV11-2,TRBD1,TGTGCCAGCAGCCACGGACAGGGTATCGCTGGGGCCAACGTCCTGACTTTC,CASSHGQGIAGANVLTF
-,TRBJ1-2,TRBV9,-,TGTGCCAGCAGCCCGGACAGCTATGGCTACACCTTC,CASSPDSYGYTF
-,TRBJ1-2,TRBV29-1,-,TGCAGCGCCGGGGACACGCCCGCCTATGGCTACACCTTC,CSAGDTPAYGYTF
-,TRBJ2-1,TRBV5-6,TRBD1,TGTGCCAGCAGCCTCTACAGGGGGTTCTCCTACAATGAGCAGTTCTTC,CASSLYRGFSYNEQFF
-,TRBJ2-3,TRBV5-6,TRBD2,TGTGCCAGCAGCTCGATCGTGACTAGCGGGACGGCAGATACGCAGTATTTT,CASSSIVTSGTADTQYF
-,TRBJ2-7,TRBV10-1,TRBD1,TGCGCCAGTTCCTCCGGGACAGTAAAAGGCGAGCAGTACTTC,CASSSGTVKGEQYF
-,TRBJ1-2,TRBV7-9,-,TGTGCCAGCAGCGATACAGGGAAGGTAAAGGGCTACACCTTC,CASSDTGKVKGYTF
-,TRBJ1-2,TRBV19,-,TGTGCCAGTAGTATGTCGGAGGGTCGCGGCTACACCTTC,CASSMSEGRGYTF
-,TRBJ1-2,TRBV18,TRBD1,TGTGCCAGCTCCGTACTGAAGGCGGGACAGGAGGGCTACACCTTC,CASSVLKAGQEGYTF
-,TRBJ2-7,TRBV29-1,TRBD2,TGCAGCGTGGGGGGTAGCGGGAGAAGGGGCTACGAGCAGTACTTC,CSVGGSGRRGYEQYF
-,TRBJ2-5,TRBV5-4,TRBD2,TGTGCCAGCAGCTTCAGCGGGAGGGGATACCAAGAGACCCAGTACTTC,CASSFSGRGYQETQYF
-,TRBJ1-4,TRBV19,-,TGTGCCAGTAGTATTCGACAGGATCTTTATGAAAAACTGTTTTTT,CASSIRQDLYEKLFF
-,TRBJ2-7,TRBV10-3,-,TGTGCCATCACCAGGGGGGAAAAGTCTTCCTACGAGCAGTACTTC,CAITRGEKSSYEQYF
-,TRBJ1-2,TRBV5-1,-,TGCGCCAGCAGCTTGGGCGAGTGGGGCAGCTATGGCTACACCTTC,CASSLGEWGSYGYTF
-,TRBJ2-4,TRBV15,TRBD1,TGTGCCACCAGCAGACAGGCGACAGGGATAGCCAAAAACATTCAGTACTTC,CATSRQATGIAKNIQYF
-,TRBJ2-3,TRBV7-2,TRBD1,TGTGCCAGCAGCCCCGGGACAGGGAGACTTACAGATACGCAGTATTTT,CASSPGTGRLTDTQYF
-,TRBJ1-4,TRBV19,-,TGTGCCAGTAGTATGACAACAGGGCTTGGGGAAAAACTGTTTTTT,CASSMTTGLGEKLFF
-,TRBJ2-3,TRBV6-6,TRBD2,TGTGCCAGCAGATCGGGACTAGTTTTTACAGATACGCAGTATTTT,CASRSGLVFTDTQYF
-,TRBJ2-2,TRBV28,TRBD2,TGTGCCAGCAGTGCCCCGGGGAGCGGGGTTAGGACCGGGGAGCTGTTTTTT,CASSAPGSGVRTGELFF
-,TRBJ1-2,TRBV4-1,TRBD1,TGCGCCAGCAGCCAAGTGCGGGGACAGGGGGCTGGCTATGGCTACACCTTC,CASSQVRGQGAGYGYTF
-,TRBJ1-2,TRBV5-4,TRBD1,TGTGCCAGCAGCCCCTGGAGAGGACAGGGGGAAGGCTACACCTTC,CASSPWRGQGEGYTF
-,TRBJ2-3,TRBV12-3/TRBV12-4,-,TGTGCCAGCAGCATTAGCACAGATACGCAGTATTTT,CASSISTDTQYF
-,TRBJ2-7,TRBV7-2,TRBD2,TGTGCCAGCAGTTTCAGCGGACTAGGGGTCGACGAGCAGTACTTC,CASSFSGLGVDEQYF
-,TRBJ1-1,TRBV7-9,TRBD1,TGTGCCAGCAGCCTGACAGGGGGTACCACTGAAGCTTTCTTT,CASSLTGGTTEAFF
-,TRBJ1-2,TRBV5-1,TRBD1,TGCGCCAGCAGCCGGGACAGTGGCTATGGCTACACCTTC,CASSRDSGYGYTF
-,TRBJ2-1,TRBV9,TRBD2,TGTGCCAGCAGCGGCGGGAGGATTTACAATGAGCAGTTCTTC,CASSGGRIYNEQFF
-,TRBJ2-5,TRBV25-1,-,TGTGCCAGCAGCCCCGTAGTAGCGAGTCAAGAGACCCAGTACTTC,CASSPVVASQETQYF
-,TRBJ2-1,TRBV28,TRBD1,TGTGCCAGCAGTTGGGCAGGGGGCACCTACAATGAGCAGTTCTTC,CASSWAGGTYNEQFF
-,TRBJ1-5,TRBV12-3/TRBV12-4,-,TGTGCCAGCAGCCCAACAGAGAATCAGCCCCAGCATTTT,CASSPTENQPQHF
-,TRBJ1-2,TRBV7-9,-,TGTGCCAGCAGCTTACAGGGGCCCACGAATGGCTACACCTTC,CASSLQGPTNGYTF
-,TRBJ1-1,TRBV29-1,TRBD1,TGCAGCGTACACAGGGGGGAAACTGAAGCTTTCTTT,CSVHRGETEAFF
-,TRBJ2-4,TRBV29-1,-,TGCAGCGTTGAAGATCTTCTGAGTGGAAACATTCAGTACTTC,CSVEDLLSGNIQYF
few,TRBJ2-2,TRBV24-1,-,TGTGCCACCAGTGACCCCGGGGTAGGGAACACCGGGGAGCTGTTTTTT,CATSDPGVGNTGELFF
-,TRBJ1-2,TRBV2,-,TGTGCCAGCAGTGAAGTAGGGGTTGATGGCTACACCTTC,CASSEVGVDGYTF
-,TRBJ2-2,TRBV14,TRBD2,TGTGCCAGCAGCCAAGCCCATTTACTAGCGGGGGGCGTCGCCGGGGAGCTGTTTTTT,CASSQAHLLAGGVAGELFF
-,TRBJ1-1,TRBV11-2,TRBD1,TGTGCCAGCAGCTTATCCCGTGGACAGGGCCTGAGAGAAGCTTTCTTT,CASSLSRGQGLREAFF
-,TRBJ1-1,TRBV7-2,-,TGTGCCAGCAGCTTAGCGCGCGGAGGGAGACACACTGAAGCTTTCTTT,CASSLARGGRHTEAFF
-,TRBJ2-7,TRBV19,TRBD1,TGTGCCAGTAGTCACGGGACAGGCTTCTACGAGCAGTACTTC,CASSHGTGFYEQYF
-,TRBJ1-1,TRBV6-5,-,TGTGCCAGCAATTCAGGGGCGAGTACTGAAGCTTTCTTT,CASNSGASTEAFF
-,TRBJ2-7,TRBV2,-,TGTGCCAGCCGCCCTAGGCTAACCACCTACGAGCAGTACTTC,CASRPRLTTYEQYF